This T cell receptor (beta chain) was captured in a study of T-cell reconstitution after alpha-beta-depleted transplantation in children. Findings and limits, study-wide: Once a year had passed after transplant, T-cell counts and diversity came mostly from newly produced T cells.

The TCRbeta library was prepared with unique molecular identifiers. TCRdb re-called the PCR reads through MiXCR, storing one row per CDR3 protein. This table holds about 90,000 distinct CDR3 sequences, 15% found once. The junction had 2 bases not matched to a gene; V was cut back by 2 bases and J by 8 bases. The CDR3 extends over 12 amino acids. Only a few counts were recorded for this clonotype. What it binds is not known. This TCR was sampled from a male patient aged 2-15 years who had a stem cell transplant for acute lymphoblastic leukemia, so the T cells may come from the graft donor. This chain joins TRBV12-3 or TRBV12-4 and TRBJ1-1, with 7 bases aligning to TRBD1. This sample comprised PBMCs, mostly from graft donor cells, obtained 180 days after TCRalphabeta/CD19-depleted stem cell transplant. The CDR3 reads CASSLQGVEAFF. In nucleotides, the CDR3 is TGTGCCAGCAGTTTACAGGGGGTAGAAGCTTTCTTT.